Each of the 5 T cell receptor beta chains below was sequenced from the same sample in a study of shared clonotypes between healthy human individuals. Profiling relied on immunoSEQ multiplex PCR, and the TCRdb table lists in-frame clones only, not all of them. The table shows some 2 million clones, with 85% to 95% occurring only once. Sequenced input: naive CD4+ T cells sorted from blood. Subset indicated: CD45RA+ positively selected. These receptors all come from a man between 18 and 35 years old in good health.

A note on this clone: The same CDR3 arises from other DNA sequences in this sample as well. The chain has TRBV2 and TRBJ2-3, with 7 bases fitting TRBD2. Germline V gene data show CDR1 as SNHLY and CDR2 as FYNNEI. The length of the CDR3 is 14 residues. Trimming took 5 bases from V and 4 from J; bases not matched to a gene: 6. The CDR3: CASSPSGLADTQYF. The CDR3 DNA is TGTGCCAGCAGTCCTAGCGGCTTAGCAGATACGCAGTATTTT.

The chain has TRBV30 and TRBJ1-4; D unclear. Per germline, CDR1 GTSNPN and CDR2 SVGIG (reference sequence). The ends were cut back, 2 bases at V and 7 bases at J, with 11 bases in the middle. The CDR3 runs to 13 residues. In DNA form, the CDR3 reads TGTGCCTGGAGTCAAGGGCGGCGTGAAAAACTGTTTTTT. Amino acid sequence: CAWSQGRREKLFF. The full variable domain, with the rest looked up from reference TRBV30 and TRBJ1-4, is SQTIHQWPATLVQPVGSPLSLECTVEGTSNPNLYWYRQAAGRGLQLLFYSVGIGQISSEVPQNLSASRPQDRQFILSSKKLLLSDSGFYLCAWSQGRREKLFFGSGTQLSVL.

The rearrangement links TRBV10-1 to TRBJ2-3; no firm D call. V lost 0 bases and J lost 4, with 8 bases in between. Germline CDR1 reads WNHNN; CDR2 reads SYGVQD (reference sequence). The length of the CDR3 is 14 residues. The CDR3 reads CASSESLASDTQYF. The DNA of the CDR3 is TGCGCCAGCAGTGAGTCCCTCGCTTCAGATACGCAGTATTTT.

This clone was detected once. J is TRBJ2-1 and V is TRBV19, with 13 bases matching TRBD2. Per germline, CDR1 LNHDA and CDR2 SQIVND (reference sequence). The CDR3 sequence is 17 residues long. J was trimmed by 2 bases and V by 5 bases; bases with no gene match: 6. Here the CDR3 DNA reads TGTGCCAGTAGTCCTCGGACTAGCGGGAGTACCTACAATGAGCAGTTCTTC. Its translation: CASSPRTSGSTYNEQFF.

The CDR3 DNA reads as TGTGCCAGCTCACCAAGGACAGTAAATGAAAAACTGTTTTTT. Protein: CASSPRTVNEKLFF. The chain joins TRBV18 to TRBJ1-4; D is perhaps TRBD1 (6 bases). The CDR3 runs to 14 residues. Germline values: CDR1 KGHSH, CDR2 LQKENI. Trimming left V 2 bases short and J 5 bases short, with 9 bases between.